This T cell receptor beta chain was recovered during a study of CD8 T cells in ankylosing spondylitis. This clonotype has ten or more counts. What it binds is not known. Germline CDR1 SQVTM, CDR2 ANQGSEA. The CDR3 consists of 12 residues. V shed 4 bases, J shed 3 bases, and the junction held 2 bases outside the gene matches. TCRdb processed the 5' RACE reads anew with MiXCR; each CDR3 protein has one entry. The sample includes some 700,000 distinct CDR3 sequences, under 20% seen only once; the top ten take 15% to 20%. Notes on the study in general: A TCR beta motif made of eight highly homologous variants seemed typical of ankylosing spondylitis blood. Reported data indicate significant enrichment of disease-linked clones within matched ankylosing spondylitis synovial fluid. Relatively rare in peripheral blood, disease-linked clones were also CD8+.

This receptor was obtained from a male donor with ankylosing spondylitis. The chain is built from TRBV29-1 and TRBJ2-5; 7 positions agree with TRBD1. Sample: blood, either unsorted or a sorted T cell fraction (not recorded which). CDR3 in DNA: TGCAGCGTTGTCGGGACAGAAGAGACCCAGTACTTC. Its protein is CSVVGTEETQYF.